Listed below are T cell receptor beta chains from one sample, sequenced in a study of identical twins. A single record per CDR3 protein comes from TCRdb applying MiXCR to the 5' RACE reads. This table has hundreds of thousands of distinct CDR3 sequences, roughly an eighth appearing once. The same specimen was also included in a second study, on yellow fever vaccine responses in identical twins.

The sample was PBMCs. These receptors came from a woman aged 18-29 years in good health. Each CDR3 is given with its conserved first and last residue. Clone size is shown for a subset of rows, as once, few, many or a class of expanded clone.

v_call	j_call	cdr3_length	clone_size	cdr3_aa
TRBV12-3/TRBV12-4	TRBJ1-1	17	NA	CASSFRSGWGLNTEAFF
TRBV12-3/TRBV12-4	TRBJ1-4	13	few	CASSLGSYEKLFF
TRBV12-3/TRBV12-4	TRBJ1-4	14	few	CASTGTGFGEKLFF
TRBV20-1	TRBJ2-7	13	many	CSASLGGSYEQYF
TRBV20-1	TRBJ2-3	18	NA	CSARDLVAGGPLPDTQYF
TRBV12-3/TRBV12-4	TRBJ2-1	15	NA	CASRRTGGAYHEQFF
TRBV6-2/TRBV6-3	TRBJ2-3	15	few	CATEGLAGGPDTQYF
TRBV10-3	TRBJ2-5	12	NA	CAIRGSQETQYF
TRBV19	TRBJ2-5	14	NA	CASSKDPKQETQYF
TRBV4-1	TRBJ1-4	15	NA	CASSQVAGFNEKLFF
TRBV20-1	TRBJ2-7	14	once	CSASGHSTYYEQYF
TRBV28	TRBJ2-7	12	NA	CASREGEYEQYF
TRBV6-1	TRBJ2-5	15	NA	CATRSGGIFQETQYF
TRBV20-1	TRBJ2-5	14	NA	CSASPGGGLETQYF
TRBV20-1	TRBJ2-3	16	NA	CSARDRLAGGGDTQYF
TRBV11-2	TRBJ2-1	17	few	CASSLDAGRVAYNEQFF
TRBV4-1	TRBJ1-2	13	many	CASSQVASQGYTF
TRBV23-1	TRBJ1-1	16	NA	CASNRDRVDMNTEAFF
TRBV27	TRBJ2-5	15	many	CASSLLAGDQETQYF
TRBV3-1	TRBJ1-3	16	few	CASSPTVSGSGNTIYF
TRBV6-1	TRBJ2-1	13	NA	CASGKGSYNEQFF
TRBV6-1	TRBJ2-7	16	few	CASSPRSAGNSYEQYF
TRBV28	TRBJ2-3	13	many	CASSGGATDTQYF
TRBV15	TRBJ2-3	14	NA	CATSRGRSTDTQYF
TRBV11-2	TRBJ2-1	18	NA	CASSLVGAGSYSYNEQFF
TRBV5-1	TRBJ2-2	18	NA	CASSLSIGDRDFTGELFF
TRBV10-3	TRBJ1-1	13	many	CAISEGGDTEAFF
TRBV10-3	TRBJ1-4	15	few	CATTAGGQTNEKLFF
TRBV2	TRBJ2-5	13	NA	CASRSGTGETQYF
TRBV7-9	TRBJ2-1	14	many	CASSLSLDYNEQFF
TRBV20-1	TRBJ1-1	11	many	CSQHSDTEAFF
TRBV28	TRBJ1-5	14	many	CASSTDSFNQPQHF
TRBV11-3	TRBJ2-1	12	few	CASSNRVSEQFF
TRBV6-1	TRBJ1-5	15	few	CASSRDRGGGQPQHF
TRBV12-3/TRBV12-4	TRBJ1-2	15	few	CASSSQGGNNYGYTF
TRBV12-3/TRBV12-4	TRBJ1-2	13	many	CASSPWGDYGYTF
TRBV5-1	TRBJ2-3	15	many	CASSPLGSSTDTQYF
TRBV12-3/TRBV12-4	TRBJ2-2	16	many	CASSPVGAALNGELFF
TRBV5-1	TRBJ2-3	12	many	CASSLPTDTQYF
TRBV11-2	TRBJ1-2	13	few	CASSQLANYGYTF
TRBV5-1	TRBJ1-4	14	few	CASNSGQGNEKLFF
TRBV5-1	TRBJ1-1	14	few	CASSSTGGWAEAFF
TRBV29-1	TRBJ1-1	13	NA	CSVGRAGGTEAFF
TRBV18	TRBJ2-2	15	few	CASSPSEGAVGELFF
TRBV7-9	TRBJ2-1	15	NA	CASSGRTSENNEQFF
TRBV2	TRBJ2-5	14	NA	CASRGNLAGETQYF
TRBV6-1	TRBJ2-5	15	few	CASSLREPSWETQYF
TRBV20-1	TRBJ1-3	15	NA	CSARGPASAGNTIYF